This TCR beta chain appears in the sequencing data of a study of molecular identifiers for immune sequencing clone quantification. Trimming cost V 0 bases and J 2 bases; bases outside gene matches: 1. Germline V gene data show CDR1 as DFQATT and CDR2 as SNEGSKA (reference sequence). CDR3 length equals 14 residues. With RNA at 10%, 30% or 50%, naive CD8 libraries came from roughly 20,000 to 1,000,000 sorted cells. As CD8+CD4-CCR7+CD45RA+ cells, naive CD8 T cells were sorted. Preparation methods for the bulk TCR libraries were those previously described, with listed TCR primers. Each CDR3 protein gets one entry after TCRdb re-called the PCR reads with MiXCR. The data show fewer than 350,000 distinct CDR3 sequences, roughly 23% seen once.

V usage is TRBV20-1 and J usage is TRBJ2-7; 10 bases fit TRBD2. Sequencing was performed on naive CD8+ T cells from blood, with Jurkat cell RNA spiked in. The subset denotes: FACS-sorted CD8+CD4-CCR7+CD45RA+ naive T cells. This receptor was obtained from a human donor in good health. Some libraries in this study had Jurkat cell RNA spiked in. The CDR3 DNA is TGCAGTGCTAGAGATCTAGCGGGAGCCTACGAGCAGTACTTC. Its translation is CSARDLAGAYEQYF.